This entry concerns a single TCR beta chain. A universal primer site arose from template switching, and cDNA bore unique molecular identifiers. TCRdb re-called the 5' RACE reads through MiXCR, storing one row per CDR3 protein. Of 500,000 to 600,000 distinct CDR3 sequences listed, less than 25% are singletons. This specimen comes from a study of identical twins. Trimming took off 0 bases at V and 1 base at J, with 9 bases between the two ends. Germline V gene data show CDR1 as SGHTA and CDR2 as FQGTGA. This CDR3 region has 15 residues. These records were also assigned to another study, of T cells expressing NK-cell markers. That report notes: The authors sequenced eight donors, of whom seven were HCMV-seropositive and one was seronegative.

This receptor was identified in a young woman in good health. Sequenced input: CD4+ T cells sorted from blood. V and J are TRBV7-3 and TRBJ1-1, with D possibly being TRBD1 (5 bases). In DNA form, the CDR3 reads TGTGCCAGCAGCTTAACTAGGGGCGGGAACACTGAAGCTTTCTTT. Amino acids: CASSLTRGGNTEAFF.